This T cell receptor beta chain is drawn from a study of vaccination effects on CD4 cells after COVID-19. Expansion of antigen-specific CD4+ T cells with viral peptide pools was carried out by the ViraFEST assay before sequencing. Investigators separated out CD4+ T cells once approximately 9 days of culture had passed. Vaccine recipients had no previous SARS-CoV-2 infection; their nucleocapsid antibodies were negative. Concerning this clone: Its antigen is as yet unknown.

The CDR3 is 16 residues long. V lost 4 bases, J lost 2 bases, and 8 bases stayed unmatched. Germline V gene sequence: CDR1 SGHAT, CDR2 FQNNGV. Sequencing used immunoSEQ multiplex PCR; TCRdb keeps in-frame clones, though not all of them. The table has over 45,000 clones, roughly 70% seen once. The receptor's source is a human donor who received a COVID-19 vaccine. The chain links TRBV11-2 to TRBJ2-7, with 10 nucleotides matching TRBD2. Sample: CD4+ T cells from PBMCs cultured with SARS-CoV-2 spike peptides, taken before COVID-19 vaccination. The CDR3: CASSSHLAGATYEQYF. In DNA form, the CDR3 reads TGTGCCAGCAGCTCTCACCTAGCGGGGGCAACCTACGAGCAGTACTTC.